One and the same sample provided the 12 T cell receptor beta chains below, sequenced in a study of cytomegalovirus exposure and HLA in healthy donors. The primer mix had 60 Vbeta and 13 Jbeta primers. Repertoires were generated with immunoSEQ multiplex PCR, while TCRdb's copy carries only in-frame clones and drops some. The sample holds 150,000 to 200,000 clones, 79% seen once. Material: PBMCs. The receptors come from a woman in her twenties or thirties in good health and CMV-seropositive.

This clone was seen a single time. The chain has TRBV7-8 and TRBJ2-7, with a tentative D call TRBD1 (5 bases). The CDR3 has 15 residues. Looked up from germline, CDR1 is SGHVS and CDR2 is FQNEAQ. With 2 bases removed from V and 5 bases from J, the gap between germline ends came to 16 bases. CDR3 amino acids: CASSLNRLLSDEQYF. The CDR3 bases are TGTGCCAGCAGCTTAAACAGGCTCCTATCCGACGAGCAGTACTTC.

For the CDR3, the DNA is TGCAGCGTTGAATTTGGTCAGTCGTCCAGCACAGATACGCAGTATTTT. Translation gives CSVEFGQSSSTDTQYF. The gene calls are TRBV29-1 and TRBJ2-3; D ambiguous. CDR1 SQVTM and CDR2 ANQGSEA come from the germline V gene. Deletions cut 2 bases from V and 0 bases from J, with 15 bases between. The CDR3 is 16 residues long.

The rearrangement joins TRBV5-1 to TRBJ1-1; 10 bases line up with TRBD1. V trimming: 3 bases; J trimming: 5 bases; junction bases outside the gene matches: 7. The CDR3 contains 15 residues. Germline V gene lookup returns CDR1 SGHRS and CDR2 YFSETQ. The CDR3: CASSYRQGAETEAFF. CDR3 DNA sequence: TGCGCCAGCAGCTACAGACAGGGGGCGGAAACTGAAGCTTTCTTT.

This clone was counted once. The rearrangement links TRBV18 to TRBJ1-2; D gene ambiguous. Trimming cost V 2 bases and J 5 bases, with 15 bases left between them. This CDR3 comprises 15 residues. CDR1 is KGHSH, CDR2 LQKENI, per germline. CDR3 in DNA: TGTGCCAGCTCACCAGACGTTGGAGAGCGTTATGGCTACACCTTC. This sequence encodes CASSPDVGERYGYTF.

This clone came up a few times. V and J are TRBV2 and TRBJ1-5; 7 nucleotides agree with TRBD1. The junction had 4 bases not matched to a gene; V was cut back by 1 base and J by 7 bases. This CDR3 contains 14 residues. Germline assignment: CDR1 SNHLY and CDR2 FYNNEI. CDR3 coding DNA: TGTGCCAGCAGTGAAGAGACAGGGCGGCAGCCCCAGCATTTT. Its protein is CASSEETGRQPQHF.

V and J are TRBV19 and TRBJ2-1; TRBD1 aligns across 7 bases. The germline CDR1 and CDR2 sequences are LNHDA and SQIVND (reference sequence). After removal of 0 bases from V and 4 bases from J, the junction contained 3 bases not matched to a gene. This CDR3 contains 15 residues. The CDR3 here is CASSIEPGQYNEQFF. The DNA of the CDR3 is TGTGCCAGTAGTATAGAACCGGGACAGTACAATGAGCAGTTCTTC.

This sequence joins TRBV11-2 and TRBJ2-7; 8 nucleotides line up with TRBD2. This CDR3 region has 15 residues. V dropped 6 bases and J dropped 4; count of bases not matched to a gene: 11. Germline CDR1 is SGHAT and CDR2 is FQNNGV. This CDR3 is CASREWGGRTYEQYF. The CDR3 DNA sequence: TGTGCCAGCAGGGAATGGGGCGGGAGGACATACGAGCAGTACTTC.

The CDR3 protein is CASIREFRDSQYF. CDR3 in DNA: TGTGCCAGCATCCGAGAGTTTAGGGACAGCCAGTACTTC. The chain uses TRBV2 and TRBJ2-7, with 7 bases that match TRBD1. J was trimmed by 10 bases and V by 7 bases; bases with no gene match: 13. The germline CDR1 and CDR2 sequences are SNHLY and FYNNEI. This CDR3 is 13 amino acids long. The whole variable domain, remainder taken from reference TRBV2 and TRBJ2-7, is EPEVTQTPSHQVTQMGQEVILRCVPISNHLYFYWYRQILGQKVEFLVSFYNNEISEKSEIFDDQFSVERPDGSNFTLKIRSTKLEDSAMYFCASIREFRDSQYFGPGTRLTVT.

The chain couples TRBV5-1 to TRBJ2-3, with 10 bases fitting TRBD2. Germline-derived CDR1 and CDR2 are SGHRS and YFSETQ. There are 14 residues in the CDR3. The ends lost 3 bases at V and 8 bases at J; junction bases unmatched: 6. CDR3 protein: CASSSGLAPVTQYF. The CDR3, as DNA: TGCGCCAGCAGCTCGGGACTAGCGCCCGTTACGCAGTATTTT.

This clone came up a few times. In DNA, the CDR3 is TGCAGCGTTGAGCAGGGGCAGGGCTACACCTTC. Encoded protein: CSVEQGQGYTF. The chain employs TRBV29-1 and TRBJ1-2, with a possible D match to TRBD1 (6 bases). The CDR3 extends over 11 amino acids. Germline V CDR1 and CDR2: SQVTM, ANQGSEA. Trimming took off 3 bases at V and 8 bases at J, with 10 bases between the two ends.

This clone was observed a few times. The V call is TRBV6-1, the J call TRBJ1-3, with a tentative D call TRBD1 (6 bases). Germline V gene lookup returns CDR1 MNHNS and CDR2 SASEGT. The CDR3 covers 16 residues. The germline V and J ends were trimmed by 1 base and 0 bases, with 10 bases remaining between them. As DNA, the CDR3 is TGTGCCAGCAGTGAAGGGGGGCCCGGCTCTGGAAACACCATATATTTT. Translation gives CASSEGGPGSGNTIYF.

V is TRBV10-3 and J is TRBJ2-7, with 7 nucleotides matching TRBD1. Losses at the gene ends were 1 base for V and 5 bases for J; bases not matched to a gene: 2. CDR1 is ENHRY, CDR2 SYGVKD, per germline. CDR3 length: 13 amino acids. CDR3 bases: TGTGCCATCAGTGAGTTTGACAGGGACGAGCAGTACTTC. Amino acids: CAISEFDRDEQYF.